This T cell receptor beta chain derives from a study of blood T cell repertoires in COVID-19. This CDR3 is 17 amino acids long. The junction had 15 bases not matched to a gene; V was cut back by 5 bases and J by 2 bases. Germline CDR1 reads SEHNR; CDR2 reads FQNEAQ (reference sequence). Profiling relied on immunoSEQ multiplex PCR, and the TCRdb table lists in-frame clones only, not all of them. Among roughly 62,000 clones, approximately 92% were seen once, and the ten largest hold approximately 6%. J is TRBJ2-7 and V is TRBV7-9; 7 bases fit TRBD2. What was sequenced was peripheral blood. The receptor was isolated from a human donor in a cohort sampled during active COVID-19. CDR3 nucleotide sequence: TGTGCCAGCAGCCATCGGGCGGGAGAATATAGCCCCTACGAGCAGTACTTC. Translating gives CASSHRAGEYSPYEQYF.